A selection of T cell receptor beta chains follows, all from one sample in a study of blood T cell repertoires in COVID-19. Sequencing used immunoSEQ multiplex PCR; TCRdb keeps in-frame clones, though not all of them. The table includes about 220,000 clones, around 80% detected once. The specimen was peripheral blood. The source is a young man with active or convalescent COVID-19. CDR3s include the opening cysteine and the closing phenylalanine or tryptophan. D genes are given only for firm matches. Clone sizes are given selectively: once, few, many, or a class where the clone is expanded.

J gene	clone size	V gene	D gene	CDR3 DNA	CDR3 protein
TRBJ1-5	NA	TRBV6-2/TRBV6-3	TRBD1	TGTGCCAGCAGCCGACAGGGAGGTCAGCCCCAGCATTTT	CASSRQGGQPQHF
TRBJ2-6	NA	TRBV30	TRBD1	TGTGCCTGGAGTAGGACAGGGGGTTTTGGGGCCAACGTCCTGACTTTC	CAWSRTGGFGANVLTF
TRBJ1-3	NA	TRBV6-1	NA	TGTGCCAGCAGTGACCCCTTCTCTGGAAACACCATATATTTT	CASSDPFSGNTIYF
TRBJ2-7	NA	TRBV3-1/TRBV3-2	NA	TGTGCCAGCAGCCAAGTCGACGAGCAGTACTTC	CASSQVDEQYF
TRBJ2-5	NA	TRBV9	TRBD1	TGTGCCAGCAGCGTAGGGACAGGGTCTCTCGAGACCCAGTACTTC	CASSVGTGSLETQYF
TRBJ2-7	NA	TRBV6-2/TRBV6-3	NA	TGTGCCAGCAGTTACTCAGCTAGCCGCTACTCCTACGAGCAGTACTTC	CASSYSASRYSYEQYF
TRBJ1-1	NA	TRBV5-4	NA	TGTGCCAGCAGGCTGGCAGTACAGAACACTGAAGCTTTCTTT	CASRLAVQNTEAFF
TRBJ1-1	NA	TRBV6-1	NA	TGTGCCAGCAGTGAGGCAGGGGAGGCTTTCTTT	CASSEAGEAFF
TRBJ2-7	NA	TRBV29-1	NA	TGCAGCGTTGAAGGGGTAGGAGACTACTACGAGCAGTACTTC	CSVEGVGDYYEQYF
TRBJ1-2	NA	TRBV6-1	NA	TGTGCCAGCAGTGATTGGGCAGCCCTTACATCTTATGGCTACACCTTC	CASSDWAALTSYGYTF
TRBJ1-2	NA	TRBV7-9	TRBD1	TGTGCCAGCACCACGGGACAGGGAAACTATGGCTACACCTTC	CASTTGQGNYGYTF
TRBJ1-2	NA	TRBV21-1	NA	TGTGCCAGCAGCAAAGGTGGTCCGGGGGTTTTGGGCTACACCTTC	CASSKGGPGVLGYTF
TRBJ1-2	NA	TRBV3-1/TRBV3-2	NA	TGTGCCAGCAGCCAAGCCGGGGTGAATGGCTACACCTTC	CASSQAGVNGYTF
TRBJ1-4	NA	TRBV15	NA	TGTGCCACCAGCAGAGATGCGGGCCCCGAAAAACTGTTTTTT	CATSRDAGPEKLFF
TRBJ2-3	NA	TRBV10-3	NA	TGTGCCATCAGTGAAAAGCGGCAGGAGGATACGCAGTATTTT	CAISEKRQEDTQYF
TRBJ2-2	NA	TRBV21-1	NA	TGTGCCAGCAGCAAAATCGGGATCAACACCGGGGAGCTGTTTTTT	CASSKIGINTGELFF
TRBJ1-5	NA	TRBV6-2/TRBV6-3	NA	TGTGCCAGCAGTTACGGGAGGGGGATTCAGCCCCAGCATTTT	CASSYGRGIQPQHF
TRBJ1-1	NA	TRBV28	NA	TGTGCCAGCAGATCCGGACGTCCCGCTCCCGACGGGGGTACTGAAGCTTTCTTT	CASRSGRPAPDGGTEAFF
TRBJ2-5	NA	TRBV5-1	NA	TGCGCCAGCAGTTATTCCCCTGGAGAAGAGACCCAGTACTTC	CASSYSPGEETQYF
TRBJ1-2	NA	TRBV30	TRBD1	TGTGCCTGGAGTGCGGGACAGCCCTATGGCTACACCTTC	CAWSAGQPYGYTF
TRBJ1-2	few	TRBV19	NA	TGTGCCAGTAGTATCGCGGGGAGCCCTAACTATGGCTACACCTTC	CASSIAGSPNYGYTF
TRBJ2-2	NA	TRBV5-1	NA	TGCGCCAGCAGTAGTACAGTGGCCGGGGAGCTGTTTTTT	CASSSTVAGELFF
TRBJ1-3	NA	TRBV5-6	TRBD1	TGTGCCAGCAGAATACAGGGGGTTGGAAACACCATATATTTT	CASRIQGVGNTIYF
TRBJ2-1	NA	TRBV9	TRBD2	TGTGCCAGCAGCGTAGCCGGACTAGCGGGTATCGGTGAGCAGTTCTTC	CASSVAGLAGIGEQFF
TRBJ1-1	few	TRBV5-5	NA	TGTGCCAGCAGCTTGTACAGGGCCGGCACTGAAGCTTTCTTT	CASSLYRAGTEAFF
TRBJ2-1	NA	TRBV9	TRBD2	TGTGCCAGCAGCTCCCGGACTAGCGGGAGTTTGCGGGATGAGCAGTTCTTC	CASSSRTSGSLRDEQFF
TRBJ2-5	NA	TRBV6-5	TRBD1	TGTGCCAGCAGTTACGGCCCCACAGGGGAAGAGACCCAGTACTTC	CASSYGPTGEETQYF
TRBJ1-1	NA	TRBV19	NA	TGTGCCAGTAGTATTGCCGGGATGAACACTGAAGCTTTCTTT	CASSIAGMNTEAFF
TRBJ2-7	NA	TRBV6-5	NA	TGTGCCAGCAGCCGACAGAATTTGGCCTACGAGCAGTACTTC	CASSRQNLAYEQYF
TRBJ2-7	NA	TRBV14	NA	TGTGCCAGCAGCCAAGTTAGGAGCTACGAGCAGTACTTC	CASSQVRSYEQYF
TRBJ1-5	NA	TRBV18	NA	TGTGCCAGCTCACCCCTAGACAGTTCGGGTCAGCCCCAGCATTTT	CASSPLDSSGQPQHF
TRBJ1-4	NA	TRBV5-8	NA	TGTGCCAGCAGCCCCGGCGGGAGTCCTAATGAAAAACTGTTTTTT	CASSPGGSPNEKLFF
TRBJ1-5	NA	TRBV28	NA	TGTGCCAGCTCGCAGTTCCAGATCAATCAGCCCCAGCATTTT	CASSQFQINQPQHF
TRBJ1-5	NA	TRBV6-4	TRBD1	TGTGCCAGCAGCGGCGCGACAGGGCTAAGCAATCAGCCCCAGCATTTT	CASSGATGLSNQPQHF
TRBJ2-1	NA	TRBV9	NA	TGTGCCAGCAGCGTAATCGCAGAAAACCATGAGCAGTTCTTC	CASSVIAENHEQFF
TRBJ2-1	NA	TRBV19	NA	TGTGCCAGTAGTCCCGCCTACAATGAGCAGTTCTTC	CASSPAYNEQFF
TRBJ1-6	NA	TRBV3-1/TRBV3-2	NA	TGTGCCAGCAGCCAAGAAAGGCAGAGCGGGTCACCCCTCCACTTT	CASSQERQSGSPLHF
TRBJ1-5	NA	TRBV6-5	TRBD1	TGTGCCAGCAGCAGAGACAGGGGTAGCAATCAGCCCCAGCATTTT	CASSRDRGSNQPQHF